Presented here are 26 T cell receptor beta chains from one specimen sequenced in a study of blood T cell repertoires in COVID-19. Sequencing used immunoSEQ multiplex PCR; TCRdb keeps in-frame clones, though not all of them. The sample includes 130,000 to 150,000 clones, around 84% of them seen just once. The sequenced sample consisted of PBMCs or T cells enriched from blood (not recorded which). The source is a woman in her forties or fifties who had been exposed to COVID-19.

V gene TRBV18 combines with J gene TRBJ1-2, with a tentative D call TRBD1 (6 bases). Germline V gene lookup returns CDR1 KGHSH and CDR2 LQKENI. CDR3 length: 13 residues. Trimming removed 6 bases from V and 4 bases from J, with 12 bases in between. The DNA for the CDR3 is TGTGCCAGCTCCACCGGACAGTCCTATGGCTACACCTTC. As protein: CASSTGQSYGYTF. The complete variable domain, with remaining parts taken from reference TRBV18 and TRBJ1-2, reads NAGVMQNPRHLVRRRGQEARLRCSPMKGHSHVYWYRQLPEEGLKFMVYLQKENIIDESGMPKERFSAEFPKEGPSILRIQQVVRGDSAAYFCASSTGQSYGYTFGSGTRLTVV.

This chain connects TRBV18 to TRBJ1-4; D might be TRBD1 (5 bases). V lost 6 bases and J lost 7, with 18 bases in between. The CDR3 is made up of 15 amino acids. The germline CDR1 and CDR2 sequences are KGHSH and LQKENI. This CDR3 is CASSSPSGVREKLFF. CDR3 DNA: TGTGCCAGCTCCTCACCGTCGGGGGTGCGTGAAAAACTGTTTTTT.

The rearrangement uses TRBV19 and TRBJ2-2, with 8 bases that match TRBD1. V lost 5 bases, J lost 7 bases, and 9 bases stayed unmatched. This CDR3 has 15 amino acids. CDR1 and CDR2 from the germline V gene are LNHDA and SQIVND (reference sequence). CDR3 loop: CASSAGQGGGGELFF. Written as DNA, the CDR3 is TGTGCCAGTAGTGCAGGACAGGGCGGTGGCGGGGAGCTGTTTTTT.

The chain links TRBV7-2 to TRBJ2-1, with D maybe TRBD2 (6 bases). The germline gives CDR1 SGHTA, CDR2 FQGNSA. V was shortened by 1 base and J by 9 bases, with 19 bases between the two germline ends. The CDR3 has 16 amino acids. CDR3 sequence reads: CASSLEGMGGYGEQFF. In DNA, the CDR3 is TGTGCCAGCAGCTTAGAAGGCATGGGGGGTTATGGTGAGCAGTTCTTC.

V usage is TRBV7-2 and J usage is TRBJ1-1, with D possibly matching TRBD1 (5 bases). V shed 0 bases and J shed 6 bases, with 11 bases lying between them. The CDR3 has 14 residues. Germline assignment: CDR1 SGHTA and CDR2 FQGNSA. The CDR3 DNA reads as TGTGCCAGCAGCTTAGCGCAGGGAAGGGCTGAAGCTTTCTTT. Protein product: CASSLAQGRAEAFF.

The chain links TRBV7-9 to TRBJ1-6; no reliable D call. V was clipped by 1 base and J by 7 bases, with 14 bases between them. Germline V gives CDR1 SEHNR, CDR2 FQNEAQ (reference sequence). This CDR3 has 16 residues. DNA for the CDR3: TGTGCCAGCAGCTTAGACAGCCCCGGCCCGAATTCACCCCTCCACTTT. It codes for CASSLDSPGPNSPLHF. The full variable domain, rest sourced from reference TRBV7-9 and TRBJ1-6, is DTGVSQNPRHKITKRGQNVTFRCDPISEHNRLYWYRQTLGQGPEFLTYFQNEAQLEKSRLLSDRFSAERPKGSFSTLEIQRTEQGDSAMYLCASSLDSPGPNSPLHFGNGTRLTVT.

This clone was observed a few times. The chain is built from TRBV9 and TRBJ2-5, with TRBD2 matching over 12 bases. The germline V gene has CDR1 SGDLS and CDR2 YYNGEE. There are 15 residues in the CDR3. With 4 bases clipped from V and 0 bases from J, the junction kept 1 base outside the gene matches. The CDR3 sequence: CASSRTSGNQETQYF. The CDR3 region has the DNA TGTGCCAGCAGCCGGACTAGCGGGAACCAAGAGACCCAGTACTTC.

The gene calls are TRBV5-1 and TRBJ2-7; TRBD1 matches 7 bases. The CDR3 has 13 residues. From germline, CDR1 is SGHRS and CDR2 YFSETQ. The V and J ends lost 0 bases and 5 bases, in that order; junction bases with no gene match: 2. In DNA, the CDR3 is TGCGCCAGCAGCTTGGACCAGGGGGACGAGCAGTACTTC. It specifies CASSLDQGDEQYF.

V and J are TRBV27 and TRBJ1-2; 8 bases agree with TRBD1. The V gene end was trimmed by 4 bases and the J gene end by 4 bases; junction bases not matched to a gene: 5. This CDR3 has 14 amino acids. Germline loops: CDR1 MNHEY, CDR2 SMNVEV (reference sequence). The chain's CDR3 is CASSSRDRTYGYTF. The CDR3 DNA follows: TGTGCCAGCAGTTCCCGGGACAGGACCTATGGCTACACCTTC.

The chain joins TRBV29-1 to TRBJ2-2; perhaps TRBD1 as D (6 bases). Germline-derived CDR1 and CDR2 are SQVTM and ANQGSEA. This CDR3 comprises 13 residues. V lost 7 bases and J lost 2, with 11 bases in between. The CDR3 reads CSAGQLNTGELFF. The CDR3 nucleotides are TGCAGCGCCGGACAGCTAAACACCGGGGAGCTGTTTTTT.

V usage is TRBV10-3 and J usage is TRBJ2-3; the match to TRBD2 covers 10 bases. V shed 5 bases and J 3 bases; nucleotides not matched to a gene: 5. The CDR3 is made up of 15 amino acids. Germline assignment: CDR1 ENHRY and CDR2 SYGVKD. Here the CDR3 DNA reads TGTGCCATCAGTCTAGCGGGAGAAAGAACAGATACGCAGTATTTT. Translation: CAISLAGERTDTQYF.

The genes are TRBV20-1 and TRBJ2-7, with D maybe TRBD2 (5 bases). Germline V gene data show CDR1 as DFQATT and CDR2 as SNEGSKA (reference sequence). The germline V and J ends were trimmed by 3 bases and 3 bases, with 12 bases remaining between them. The CDR3 totals 13 residues. The CDR3 DNA reads as TGCAGTGCTAGTGGGGATGCGGGCTACGAGCAGTACTTC. As protein: CSASGDAGYEQYF.

V and J are TRBV27 and TRBJ1-1; no clear D gene. The CDR3 covers 14 residues. Germline assignment: CDR1 MNHEY and CDR2 SMNVEV (reference sequence). Trimming cost V 2 bases and J 7 bases, with 14 bases left between them. The DNA for the CDR3 is TGTGCCAGCAGTTTACTGGGCGTCTCCCGTGAAGCTTTCTTT. This encodes CASSLLGVSREAFF.

The chain is built from TRBV9 and TRBJ1-3, with D uncertain. The germline gives CDR1 SGDLS, CDR2 YYNGEE. V was trimmed by 3 bases and J by 4 bases, leaving 11 bases between them. The CDR3 totals 14 residues. DNA of the CDR3: TGTGCCAGCAGCGCCTCTGGACTGGGAAACACCATATATTTT. Translated, it gives CASSASGLGNTIYF.

The chain recombines TRBV10-2 with TRBJ2-7; possible D gene TRBD2, 6 bases. In germline, CDR1 is WSHSY, CDR2 SAAADI. The CDR3 covers 12 residues. The V end lost 10 bases, the J end lost 1 base, and 11 bases lay between the germline ends. The CDR3 sequence is CATASESYEQYF. CDR3 nucleotides: TGCGCCACCGCTAGCGAATCCTACGAGCAGTACTTC.

The genes are TRBV5-1 and TRBJ2-1; 8 nucleotides align to TRBD2. Germline CDR1 is SGHRS and CDR2 is YFSETQ. This CDR3 comprises 19 residues. V lost 0 bases to trimming and J lost 3 bases; unmatched junction nucleotides: 14. CDR3 region: CASSLVGSGKLGSYNEQFF. The CDR3 DNA reads as TGCGCCAGCAGCTTGGTGGGTAGCGGGAAGCTAGGAAGCTACAATGAGCAGTTCTTC.

The chain links TRBV27 to TRBJ2-3, with D maybe TRBD2 (6 bases). V shed 3 bases and J shed 0 bases, with 13 bases lying between them. CDR1 is MNHEY and CDR2 is SMNVEV in the germline V gene (reference sequence). CDR3 size: 16 residues. The DNA for the CDR3 is TGTGCCAGCAGTTTGGAACCCGCGGGAAGCACAGATACGCAGTATTTT. It codes for CASSLEPAGSTDTQYF.

The V gene is TRBV19, the J gene TRBJ1-2; possible D gene TRBD1, 6 bases. This CDR3 is built from 14 residues. CDR1 and CDR2 (germline): LNHDA, SQIVND (reference sequence). Trimming pared 4 bases from V and 4 bases from J, leaving 13 bases between. DNA for the CDR3: TGTGCCAGTAGTAGGCAGGGGCCCGGCTATGGCTACACCTTC. It encodes CASSRQGPGYGYTF.

Here the CDR3 reads CASSLVATSGAAVGETQYF. In nucleotides, the CDR3 is TGCGCCAGCAGCCTAGTTGCGACTAGCGGGGCCGCCGTGGGGGAGACCCAGTACTTC. V gene TRBV4-1 combines with J gene TRBJ2-5, with 11 bases matching TRBD2. With V trimmed by 4 bases and J by 5 bases, 18 bases remained unmatched. The CDR3 is 19 residues long. The germline V gene has CDR1 MGHRA and CDR2 YSYEKL.

This chain uses TRBV19 with TRBJ2-7; TRBD1 aligns across 7 bases. Germline lookup yields CDR1 LNHDA and CDR2 SQIVND (reference sequence). This CDR3 comprises 16 residues. Germline trimming cut 5 bases from V and 1 base from J; bases unmatched to any gene: 11. The CDR3, as DNA: TGTGCCAGTAGTGTCGGTTGGGGACAGCGTTCCTACGAGCAGTACTTC. Amino acids: CASSVGWGQRSYEQYF.

The rearrangement joins TRBV11-2 to TRBJ2-5; 7 positions match TRBD1. Germline V gives CDR1 SGHAT, CDR2 FQNNGV. The CDR3 contains 17 residues. Unmatched junction bases numbered 19, after V lost 5 bases and J lost 7 bases. The DNA for the CDR3 is TGTGCCAGCAGCCCGCCGGTGGGTGCCAGGGGGTTCGGGACCCAGTACTTC. It translates to CASSPPVGARGFGTQYF.

This chain links TRBV19 with TRBJ1-5; no firm D call. The CDR3 loop spans 16 amino acids. Germline V lookup: CDR1 LNHDA, CDR2 SQIVND (reference sequence). Trimming stripped 6 bases from V and 5 bases from J, with 20 bases between. The CDR3 DNA reads TGTGCCAGTAGCTCCAGAGGCGGGCAGGATTATCAGCCCCAGCATTTT. This translates into CASSSRGGQDYQPQHF.

V is TRBV7-2 and J is TRBJ2-1; 11 bases align to TRBD2. The V gene's germline CDR1 is SGHTA and CDR2 FQGNSA. V was pared by 4 bases and J by 5 bases, with 7 bases of the junction left unmatched. This CDR3 has 16 residues. The CDR3 region has the DNA TGTGCCAGCAGCTCCCAGGCTAGCGGGAGGAACAATGAGCAGTTCTTC. Translation: CASSSQASGRNNEQFF.

The chain has TRBV6-1 and TRBJ2-1; D not resolved. Germline V lookup: CDR1 MNHNS, CDR2 SASEGT. The ends were cut back, 6 bases at V and 3 bases at J, with 6 bases in the middle. The CDR3 length is 12 residues. The CDR3 protein is CASSLVYNEQFF. Written as DNA, the CDR3 is TGTGCCAGCAGCTTAGTCTACAATGAGCAGTTCTTC.

This chain uses TRBV4-1 with TRBJ1-6; perhaps TRBD1 as D (5 bases). In germline, CDR1 is MGHRA, CDR2 YSYEKL. V was clipped by 5 bases and J by 13 bases, with 12 bases between them. This CDR3 region has 12 residues. The CDR3, as DNA: TGCGCCAGCAGCTACCAGGGTGTTCCCCTCCACTTT. It yields the protein CASSYQGVPLHF.

The chain has TRBV6-2 or TRBV6-3 and TRBJ2-3; 7 bases match TRBD1. The V gene's germline CDR1 is MNHEY and CDR2 SVGEGT. The J segment lost 1 base and the V segment lost 2 bases, leaving 3 bases of the junction unmatched. The CDR3 runs to 15 residues. In DNA, the CDR3 is TGTGCCAGCAGTTACCTGGGACAGCGCACAGATACGCAGTATTTT. Encoded protein: CASSYLGQRTDTQYF.